This entry is about one TCR beta chain. This sample is part of a study of shared clonotypes between healthy human individuals. The CDR3 consists of 11 residues. Trimming left V 5 bases short and J 6 bases short, with 8 bases between. The germline CDR1 and CDR2 sequences are GTSNPN and SVGIG (reference sequence). Using approximately 200 ng DNA, approximately 30,000 T cell genomes, the sorted-subset replicate PCRs were run. The table came from immunoSEQ multiplex PCR; TCRdb's copy has only in-frame clones and leaves some out. The sample holds about 2.3 million clones, 80% to 95% seen once. The material sequenced was naive CD4+ T cells from PBMCs. As to subset: CD45RA+ positively selected. The chain uses TRBV30 and TRBJ2-1, with a tentative D call TRBD2 (6 bases). This TCR derives from a man aged 18 to 29 in good health. Some clones in this sample may be carry-over from other donors' samples. CDR3 sequence: CAWAGPNEQFF. Here the CDR3 DNA reads TGTGCCTGGGCGGGACCCAATGAGCAGTTCTTC.